This TCR beta chain was sequenced during a study of T cell responses to AZD1222 COVID-19 vaccine. Study results and limitations: Baseline antibody screening turned up just a handful of seropositive AZD1222 recipients.

The method was immunoSEQ multiplex PCR; TCRdb's version includes in-frame clones alone and lacks a portion of them. The sample consists of 83,000 or so clones, more than 70% of them appearing once. Of note for this clone: Its antigen is undetermined.

V shed 2 bases and J shed 7 bases, with 12 bases lying between them. From germline, CDR1 is SQVTM and CDR2 ANQGSEA. The CDR3 totals 13 residues. The genes are TRBV29-1 and TRBJ2-1, with D possibly matching TRBD2 (5 bases). The sample consisted of peripheral blood, taken 28 days after the second AZD1222 dose. This clonotype originated in an adult who received the AZD1222 COVID-19 vaccine. The CDR3: CSVELAAWNEQFF. The CDR3 nucleotides read TGCAGCGTTGAACTAGCAGCCTGGAATGAGCAGTTCTTC.